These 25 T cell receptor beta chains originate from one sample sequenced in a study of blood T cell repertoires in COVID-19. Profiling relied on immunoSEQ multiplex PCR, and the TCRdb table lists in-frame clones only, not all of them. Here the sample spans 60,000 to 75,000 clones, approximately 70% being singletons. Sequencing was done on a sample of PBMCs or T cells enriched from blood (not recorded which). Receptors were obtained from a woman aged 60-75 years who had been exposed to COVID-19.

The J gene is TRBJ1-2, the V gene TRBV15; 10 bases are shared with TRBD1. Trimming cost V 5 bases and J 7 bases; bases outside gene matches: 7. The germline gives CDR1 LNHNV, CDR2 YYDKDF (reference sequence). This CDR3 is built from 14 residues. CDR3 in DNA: TGTGCCACCAGCCCACGGGACAGGGGCATTGGCTACACCTTC. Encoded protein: CATSPRDRGIGYTF.

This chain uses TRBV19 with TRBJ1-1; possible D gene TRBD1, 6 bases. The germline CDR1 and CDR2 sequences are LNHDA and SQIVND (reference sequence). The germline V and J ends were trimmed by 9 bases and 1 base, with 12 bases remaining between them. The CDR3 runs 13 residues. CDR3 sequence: CASEGQPNTEAFF. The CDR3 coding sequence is TGTGCCAGCGAGGGACAACCGAACACTGAAGCTTTCTTT.

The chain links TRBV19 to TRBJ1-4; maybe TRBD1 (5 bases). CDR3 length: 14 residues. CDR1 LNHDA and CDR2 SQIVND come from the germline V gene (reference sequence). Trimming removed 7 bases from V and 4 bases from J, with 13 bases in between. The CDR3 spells CASTLLGGNEKLFF. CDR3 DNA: TGTGCCAGTACGCTCCTGGGGGGTAATGAAAAACTGTTTTTT.

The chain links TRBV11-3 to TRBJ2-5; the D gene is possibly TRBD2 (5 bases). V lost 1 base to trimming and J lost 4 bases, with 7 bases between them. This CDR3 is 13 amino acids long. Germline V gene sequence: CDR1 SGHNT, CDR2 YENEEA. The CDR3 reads CASSLGGGETQYF. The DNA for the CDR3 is TGTGCCAGCAGCTTAGGTGGAGGAGAGACCCAGTACTTC.

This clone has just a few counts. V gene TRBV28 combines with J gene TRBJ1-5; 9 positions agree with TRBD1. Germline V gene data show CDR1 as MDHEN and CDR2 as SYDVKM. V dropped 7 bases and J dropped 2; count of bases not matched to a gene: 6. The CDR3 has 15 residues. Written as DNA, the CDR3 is TGTGCCAGCACCCGACAGGGGGTAGGCAATCAGCCCCAGCATTTT. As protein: CASTRQGVGNQPQHF.

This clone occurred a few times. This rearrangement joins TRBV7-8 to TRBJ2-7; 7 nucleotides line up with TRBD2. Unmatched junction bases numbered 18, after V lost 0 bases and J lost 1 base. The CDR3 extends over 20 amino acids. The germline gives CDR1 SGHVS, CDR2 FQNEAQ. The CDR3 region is CASSLAPRGVASPRSYEQYF. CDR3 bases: TGTGCCAGCAGCTTAGCCCCTCGGGGGGTAGCAAGCCCCCGATCCTACGAGCAGTACTTC. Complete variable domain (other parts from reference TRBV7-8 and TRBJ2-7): GAGVSQSPRYKVAKRGQDVALRCDPISGHVSLFWYQQALGQGPEFLTYFQNEAQLDKSGLPSDRFFAERPEGSVSTLKIQRTQQEDSAVYLCASSLAPRGVASPRSYEQYFGPGTRLTVT.

The CDR3 loop reads CAITRDSNSPLHF. The CDR3 DNA follows: TGTGCCATCACAAGGGACAGCAATTCACCCCTCCACTTT. V and J are TRBV10-3 and TRBJ1-6, with 7 bases fitting TRBD1. Germline V gives CDR1 ENHRY, CDR2 SYGVKD. The trim removed 7 bases at V and 7 bases at J, leaving 4 bases unmatched. This CDR3 is 13 amino acids long.

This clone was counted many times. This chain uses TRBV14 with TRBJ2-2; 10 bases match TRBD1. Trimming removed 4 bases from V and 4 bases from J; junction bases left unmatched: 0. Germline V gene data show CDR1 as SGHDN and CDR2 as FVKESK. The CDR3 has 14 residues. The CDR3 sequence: CASSRDRGTGELFF. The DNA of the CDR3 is TGTGCCAGCAGCCGGGACAGGGGCACCGGGGAGCTGTTTTTT. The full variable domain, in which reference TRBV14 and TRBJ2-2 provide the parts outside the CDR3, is EAGVTQFPSHSVIEKGQTVTLRCDPISGHDNLYWYRRVMGKEIKFLLHFVKESKQDESGMPNNRFLAERTGGTYSTLKVQPAELEDSGVYFCASSRDRGTGELFFGEGSRLTVL.

The CDR3 region is CASSLRRANYGYTF. DNA for the CDR3: TGTGCCAGCAGCCTCAGACGGGCTAACTATGGCTACACCTTC. J is TRBJ1-2 and V is TRBV7-8, with D hard to call. This CDR3 contains 14 residues. Germline-derived CDR1 and CDR2 are SGHVS and FQNEAQ. V gave up 5 bases and J gave up 0 bases, with 10 bases separating them.

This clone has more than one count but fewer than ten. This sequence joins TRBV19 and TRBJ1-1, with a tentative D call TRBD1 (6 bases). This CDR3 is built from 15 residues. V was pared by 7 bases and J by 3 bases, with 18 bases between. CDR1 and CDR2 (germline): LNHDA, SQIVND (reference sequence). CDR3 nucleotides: TGTGCCAGTAAACTGGACAGAGGGTTTGACACTGAAGCTTTCTTT. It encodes CASKLDRGFDTEAFF.

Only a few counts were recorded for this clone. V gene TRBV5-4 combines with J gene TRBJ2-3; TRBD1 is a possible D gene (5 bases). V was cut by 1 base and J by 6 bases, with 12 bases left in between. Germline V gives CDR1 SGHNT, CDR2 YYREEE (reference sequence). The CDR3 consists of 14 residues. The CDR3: CASSLSTGPDTQYF. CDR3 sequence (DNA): TGTGCCAGCAGCTTGTCCACAGGCCCTGATACGCAGTATTTT.

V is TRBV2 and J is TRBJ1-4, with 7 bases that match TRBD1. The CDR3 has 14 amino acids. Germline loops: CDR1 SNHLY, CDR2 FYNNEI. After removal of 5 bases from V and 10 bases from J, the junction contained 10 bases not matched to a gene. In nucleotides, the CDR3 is TGTGCCAGCAGTTGGGACAGCTCTTTGGGAAAACTGTTTTTT. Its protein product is CASSWDSSLGKLFF.

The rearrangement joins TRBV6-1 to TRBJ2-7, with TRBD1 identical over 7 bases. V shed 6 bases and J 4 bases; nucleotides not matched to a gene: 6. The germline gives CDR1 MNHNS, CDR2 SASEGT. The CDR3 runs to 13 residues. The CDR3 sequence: CASRTGTLYEQYF. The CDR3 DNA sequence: TGTGCCAGCAGGACAGGGACCTTATACGAGCAGTACTTC.

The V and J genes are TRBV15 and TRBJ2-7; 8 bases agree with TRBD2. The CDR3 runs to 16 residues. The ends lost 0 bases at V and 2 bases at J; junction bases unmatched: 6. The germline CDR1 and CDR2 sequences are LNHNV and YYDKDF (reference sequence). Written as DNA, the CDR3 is TGTGCCACCAGCAGAGACAAGCGGGGGATTCCCTACGAGCAGTACTTC. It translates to CATSRDKRGIPYEQYF.

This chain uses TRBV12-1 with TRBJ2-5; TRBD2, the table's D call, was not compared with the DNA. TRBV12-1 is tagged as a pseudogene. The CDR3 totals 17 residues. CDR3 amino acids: CASSHGTSGSTRETQYF. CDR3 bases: TGTGCCAGCAGCCATGGGACTAGCGGGAGTACGCGGGAGACCCAGTACTTC.

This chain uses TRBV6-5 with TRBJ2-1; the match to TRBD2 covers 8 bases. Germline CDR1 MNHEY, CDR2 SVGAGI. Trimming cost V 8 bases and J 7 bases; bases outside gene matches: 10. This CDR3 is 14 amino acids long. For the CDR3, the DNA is TGTGCCAGCCAGGGACTAGTAAGCAGTAATGAGCAGTTCTTC. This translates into CASQGLVSSNEQFF.

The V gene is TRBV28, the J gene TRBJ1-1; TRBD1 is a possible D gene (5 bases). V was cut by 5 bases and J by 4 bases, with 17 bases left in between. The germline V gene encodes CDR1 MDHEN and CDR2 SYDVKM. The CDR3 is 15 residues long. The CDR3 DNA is TGTGCCAGCAGTACCCCGGGGGGAGTGGGCACTGAAGCTTTCTTT. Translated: CASSTPGGVGTEAFF.

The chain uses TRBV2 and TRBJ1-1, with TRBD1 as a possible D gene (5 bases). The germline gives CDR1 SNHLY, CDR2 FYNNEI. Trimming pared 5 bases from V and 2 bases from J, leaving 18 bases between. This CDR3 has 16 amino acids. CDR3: CASSRSSGIENTEAFF. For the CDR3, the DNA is TGTGCCAGCAGTCGGTCGTCAGGGATAGAAAACACTGAAGCTTTCTTT.

The CDR3 loop is CASSQGSGRWDEQYF. The CDR3, as DNA: TGTGCCAGCAGCCAAGGTAGCGGGAGGTGGGACGAGCAGTACTTC. V and J are TRBV3-1 (or the pseudogene TRBV3-2) and TRBJ2-7, with 10 bases matching TRBD2. Germline CDR1 is LGHDT and CDR2 is YNNKEL (reference sequence). CDR3 length equals 15 residues. V trimming: 1 base; J trimming: 5 bases; junction bases outside the gene matches: 5.

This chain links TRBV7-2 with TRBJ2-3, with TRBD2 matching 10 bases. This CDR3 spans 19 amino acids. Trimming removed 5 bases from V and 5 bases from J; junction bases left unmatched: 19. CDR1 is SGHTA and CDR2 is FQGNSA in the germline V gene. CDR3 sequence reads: CASSPSVVRAGGLIDTQYF. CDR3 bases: TGTGCCAGCAGCCCCTCGGTAGTGAGAGCGGGAGGGCTGATAGATACGCAGTATTTT.

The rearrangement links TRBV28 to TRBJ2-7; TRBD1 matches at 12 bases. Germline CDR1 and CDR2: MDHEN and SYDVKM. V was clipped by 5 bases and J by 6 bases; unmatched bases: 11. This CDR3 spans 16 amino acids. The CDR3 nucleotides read TGTGCCAGCAGTGCTGCAACCGGGACAGGGGGCACCGAGCAGTACTTC. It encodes CASSAATGTGGTEQYF.

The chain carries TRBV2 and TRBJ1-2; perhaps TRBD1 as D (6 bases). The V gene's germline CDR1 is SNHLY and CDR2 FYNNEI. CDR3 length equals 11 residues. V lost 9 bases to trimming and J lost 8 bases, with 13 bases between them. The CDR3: CARADSTGYTF. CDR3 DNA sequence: TGTGCCAGGGCGGACAGTACAGGCTACACCTTC.

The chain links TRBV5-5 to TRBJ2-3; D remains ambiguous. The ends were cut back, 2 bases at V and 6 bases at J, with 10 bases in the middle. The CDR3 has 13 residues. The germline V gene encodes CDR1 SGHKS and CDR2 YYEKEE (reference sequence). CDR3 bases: TGTGCCAGCAGCTTTGGCTCCTTCGATACGCAGTATTTT. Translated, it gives CASSFGSFDTQYF.

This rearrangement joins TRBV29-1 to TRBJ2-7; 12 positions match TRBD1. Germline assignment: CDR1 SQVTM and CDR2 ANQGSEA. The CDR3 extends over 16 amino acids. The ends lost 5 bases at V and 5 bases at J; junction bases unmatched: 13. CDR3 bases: TGCAGCGTTCTATCCGGGACAGGGGGCGTTAAGGACGAGCAGTACTTC. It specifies CSVLSGTGGVKDEQYF.

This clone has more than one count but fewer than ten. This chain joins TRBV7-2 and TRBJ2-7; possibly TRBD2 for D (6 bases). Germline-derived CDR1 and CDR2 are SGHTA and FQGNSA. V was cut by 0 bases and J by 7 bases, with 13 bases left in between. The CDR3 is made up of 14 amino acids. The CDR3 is CASSLALLAGEQYF. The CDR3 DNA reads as TGTGCCAGCAGCTTAGCGCTTCTGGCGGGGGAGCAGTACTTC.